Below, one T cell receptor beta chain is given with its context. Its antigen is currently not known. No much larger clone is present one base from it, and per-base qualities are unavailable. The sample is drawn from a study of control samples from healthy donors and cancer patients (dated by TCRdb to the early 2020s). The library was produced with the immunoSEQ multiplex PCR assay. What TCRdb holds here is the immuneACCESS table cut down to in-frame rearrangements. Part of the clones is not present; checked against another copy, under half of the missing clones reflect an unresolved V gene, and the others are unexplained. Across this sample there are about 150,000 clones, with approximately 96% seen only once. 8.5% of the sample belongs to the ten largest clones. The germline V gene (reference sequence) sets CDR1 to SEHNR and CDR2 to FQNEAQ. Deletion took 1 base off V and 6 bases off J, with a span of 4 bases between the germline ends. Reading from cysteine to phenylalanine, the CDR3 counts 12 amino acids. Only the CDR3 region is kept as DNA, spanning 36 bases read in frame from base 1.

The sequencing input was blood. This receptor was identified in a middle-aged woman in good health. This chain is built from TRBV7-9 and TRBJ2-1, with the D segment identity uncertain. Read as DNA, the sequence is TGTGCCAGCAGCTTAGTCGGCAATGAGCAGTTCTTC. Its protein product is CASSLVGNEQFF. Here the CDR3 is joined to the reference TRBV7-9 and TRBJ2-1 genes, and the full variable domain is: DTGVSQNPRHKITKRGQNVTFRCDPISEHNRLYWYRQTLGQGPEFLTYFQNEAQLEKSRLLSDRFSAERPKGSFSTLEIQRTEQGDSAMYLCASSLVGNEQFFGPGTRLTVL.